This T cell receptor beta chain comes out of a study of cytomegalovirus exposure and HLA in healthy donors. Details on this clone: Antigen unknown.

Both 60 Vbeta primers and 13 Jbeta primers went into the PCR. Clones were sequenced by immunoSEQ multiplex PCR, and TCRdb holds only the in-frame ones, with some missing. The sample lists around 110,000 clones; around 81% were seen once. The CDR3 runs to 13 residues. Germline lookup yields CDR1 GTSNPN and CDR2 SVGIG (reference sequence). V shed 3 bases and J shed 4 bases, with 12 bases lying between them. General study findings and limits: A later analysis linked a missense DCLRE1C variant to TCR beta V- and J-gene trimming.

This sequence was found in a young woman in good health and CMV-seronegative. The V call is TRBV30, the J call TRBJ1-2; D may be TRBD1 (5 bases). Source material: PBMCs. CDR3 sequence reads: CAWRLRGLYGYTF. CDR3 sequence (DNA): TGTGCCTGGAGGTTACGGGGACTCTATGGCTACACCTTC.